A single sample is the source of the 11 T cell receptor beta chains below, sequenced in a study of T cell responses to AZD1222 COVID-19 vaccine. Data came from immunoSEQ multiplex PCR; TCRdb stores just in-frame clones and leaves some out. The sample has tens of thousands of clones, 80% to 90% seen once. The sample consisted of peripheral blood, taken 28 days after the second AZD1222 dose. These receptors were taken from an adult who received the AZD1222 COVID-19 vaccine.

The CDR3 DNA is TGTGCCAGCAGCTTAAAGGGACTAGCGGGAGTGAAGGAAGAGACCCAGTACTTC. Its translation: CASSLKGLAGVKEETQYF. V and J are TRBV7-3 and TRBJ2-5, with 14 positions matching TRBD2. The V and J ends lost 1 base and 3 bases, in that order; junction bases with no gene match: 7. CDR3 size: 18 residues. Germline V gene sequence: CDR1 SGHTA, CDR2 FQGTGA.

In its sample, this clone was seen once. The rearrangement links TRBV5-1 to TRBJ2-7; possibly TRBD2 for D (6 bases). Germline V gene sequence: CDR1 SGHRS, CDR2 YFSETQ. This CDR3 is built from 13 residues. Trimming left V 0 bases short and J 6 bases short, with 10 bases between. The CDR3 sequence: CASSLARGGEQYF. CDR3 nucleotide sequence: TGCGCCAGCAGCTTGGCGCGGGGTGGCGAGCAGTACTTC.

The rearrangement links TRBV6-2 or TRBV6-3 to TRBJ2-6; 7 bases fit TRBD1. The CDR3 contains 16 residues. Trimming took 5 bases from V and 0 from J; bases not matched to a gene: 4. Per the germline V gene, CDR1 is MNHEY and CDR2 is SVGEGT. The CDR3 protein is CASSNGTASGANVLTF. The CDR3 DNA reads TGTGCCAGCAGTAATGGGACAGCCTCTGGGGCCAACGTCCTGACTTTC.

With respect to this clone: Distinct nucleotide sequences in the sample also encode this CDR3. This chain links TRBV9 with TRBJ1-3; weak D call: TRBD1 (6 bases). The CDR3 is 16 residues long. CDR1 is SGDLS and CDR2 is YYNGEE in the germline V gene. Trimming stripped 0 bases from V and 0 bases from J, with 10 bases between. CDR3 amino acids: CASSVGGTSSGNTIYF. CDR3 DNA sequence: TGTGCCAGCAGCGTAGGTGGGACAAGCTCTGGAAACACCATATATTTT.

V is TRBV5-1 and J is TRBJ1-2; 8 bases agree with TRBD1. Germline CDR1 and CDR2: SGHRS and YFSETQ. This CDR3 is built from 15 residues. V trimming: 4 bases; J trimming: 4 bases; junction bases outside the gene matches: 9. CDR3 protein: CASSLGQGGGYGYTF. CDR3 nucleotide sequence: TGCGCCAGCAGCCTCGGACAGGGAGGAGGCTATGGCTACACCTTC.

The gene calls are TRBV7-8 and TRBJ1-5, with D unresolved. CDR3 length: 14 residues. Trimming stripped 6 bases from V and 4 bases from J, with 13 bases between. In germline, CDR1 is SGHVS, CDR2 FQNEAQ. This chain's CDR3 is CASSKGGRNQPQHF. The CDR3 nucleotides read TGTGCCAGCAGTAAAGGTGGGAGAAATCAGCCCCAGCATTTT.

This chain's CDR3 is CASSPKRGPYYEQYF. The CDR3 DNA sequence: TGTGCCAGCAGTCCGAAGAGGGGGCCTTACTACGAGCAGTACTTC. The chain employs TRBV21-1 and TRBJ2-7; the DNA was not compared with TRBD1, the D call given in the table. TRBV21-1 counts as a pseudogene. The CDR3 is 15 amino acids.

The chain carries TRBV5-1 and TRBJ2-5, with D possibly matching TRBD2 (6 bases). This CDR3 has 14 amino acids. From germline, CDR1 is SGHRS and CDR2 YFSETQ. V gave up 4 bases and J gave up 9 bases, with 19 bases separating them. The CDR3 DNA reads as TGCGCCAGCAGCCCGGAAGGGACTTGGGAGGCCCAGTACTTC. It translates to CASSPEGTWEAQYF.

V and J are TRBV4-1 and TRBJ2-2; D ambiguous. The CDR3 length is 17 residues. V was cut by 0 bases and J by 6 bases, with 17 bases left in between. In germline, CDR1 is MGHRA, CDR2 YSYEKL. The DNA of the CDR3 is TGCGCCAGCAGCCAAGATCCGGCCAACGGACGAGCCGGGGAGCTGTTTTTT. Its translation: CASSQDPANGRAGELFF.

This rearrangement joins TRBV15 to TRBJ2-7; 10 nucleotides align to TRBD1. This CDR3 is 15 amino acids long. V lost 3 bases and J lost 4; bases outside the gene matches: 6. The germline V gene encodes CDR1 LNHNV and CDR2 YYDKDF (reference sequence). DNA of the CDR3: TGTGCCACCAGCAGTCGGGACAGGGGAAGGTACGAGCAGTACTTC. It translates to CATSSRDRGRYEQYF.

The gene calls are TRBV20-1 and TRBJ2-7; no reliable D call. Trimming removed 2 bases at V and 4 bases at J, with 6 bases between. The CDR3 has 11 amino acids. The germline V gene has CDR1 DFQATT and CDR2 SNEGSKA (reference sequence). The chain's CDR3 is CSARMGYEQYF. The CDR3 DNA reads TGCAGTGCTAGAATGGGGTACGAGCAGTACTTC.